These T cell receptor beta chains were read from a single sample in a study of cytomegalovirus exposure and HLA in healthy donors. The table came from immunoSEQ multiplex PCR; TCRdb's copy has only in-frame clones and leaves some out. The profile covers approximately 120,000 clones, with approximately 71% appearing a single time and 5.4% taken by the ten largest. Sample: PBMCs. These receptors all stem from a woman between 65 and 79 years old in good health and CMV-seropositive. CDR3s include the opening cysteine and the closing phenylalanine or tryptophan. A D gene is named only where the DNA matches it firmly. Part of the rows lack a size; the others show once, few, many or a class for expanded clones.

>TRBJ1-2|TRBV6-6|-|-
CASSETGGYGYTF
TGTGCCAGCAGCGAAACAGGTGGCTATGGCTACACCTTC
>TRBJ1-2|TRBV29-1|-|-
CSVGPGGYTF
TGCAGCGTTGGGCCTGGTGGCTACACCTTC
>TRBJ1-2|TRBV30|-|-
CAWSSTGNYGYTF
TGTGCCTGGAGTAGTACAGGGAACTATGGCTACACCTTC
>TRBJ2-7|TRBV28|TRBD2|-
CASSPATSGGLEEQYF
TGTGCCAGCAGTCCTGCAACTAGCGGGGGTCTGGAGGAGCAGTACTTC
>TRBJ2-1|TRBV11-2|TRBD1|-
CASSLVMGQGAYNEQFF
TGTGCCAGCAGCTTAGTAATGGGGCAGGGGGCCTACAATGAGCAGTTCTTC
>TRBJ1-6|TRBV4-3|-|-
CASSQDRANSPLHF
TGCGCCAGCAGCCAAGACAGGGCCAATTCACCCCTCCACTTT
>TRBJ2-4|TRBV25-1|TRBD1|-
CASSEDRGKNIQYF
TGTGCCAGCAGTGAGGACAGGGGGAAAAACATTCAGTACTTC
>TRBJ2-7|TRBV4-1|TRBD2|-
CASSQDWGGGANEQYF
TGCGCCAGCAGCCAAGATTGGGGCGGGGGGGCCAACGAGCAGTACTTC
>TRBJ1-1|TRBV29-1|-|-
CSVEVGAWRMNTEAFF
TGCAGCGTTGAGGTAGGGGCATGGCGGATGAACACTGAAGCTTTCTTT
>TRBJ2-5|TRBV10-3|-|-
CAISESGGRETQYF
TGTGCCATCAGTGAGTCGGGGGGGCGAGAGACCCAGTACTTC
>TRBJ2-3|TRBV7-2|-|-
CASSYGSRGGLTDTQYF
TGTGCCAGCAGCTACGGGAGTCGCGGGGGCCTCACAGATACGCAGTATTTT
>TRBJ1-2|TRBV11-2|TRBD1|-
CASSLGSLRGHQTYGYTF
TGTGCCAGCAGCTTAGGCTCTCTTAGGGGGCACCAGACATATGGCTACACCTTC
>TRBJ1-3|TRBV5-1|-|-
CASRVSGDGNTIYF
TGCGCCAGCAGAGTATCGGGGGATGGAAACACCATATATTTT
>TRBJ1-2|TRBV6-5|TRBD1|-
CASSYYGRGANYGYTF
TGTGCCAGCAGTTACTATGGCAGGGGGGCTAACTATGGCTACACCTTC
>TRBJ1-4|TRBV30|TRBD1|-
CAWSVWDRRNEKLFF
TGTGCCTGGAGTGTATGGGACAGAAGAAATGAAAAACTGTTTTTT
>TRBJ2-3|TRBV5-1|TRBD2|-
CASSSGFSGLGTDTQYF
TGCGCCAGCAGCTCGGGATTTAGCGGGTTAGGCACAGATACGCAGTATTTT
>TRBJ1-6|TRBV30|-|-
CAWRAQEGSPLHF
TGTGCCTGGAGGGCACAGGAGGGTTCACCCCTCCACTTT
>TRBJ1-2|TRBV5-4|TRBD1|-
CASSSGTGTANYGYTF
TGTGCCAGCAGCTCCGGAACCGGGACAGCTAACTATGGCTACACCTTC
>TRBJ1-1|TRBV4-1|-|-
CASSQAQAFTEAFF
TGCGCCAGCAGCCAAGCCCAGGCGTTCACTGAAGCTTTCTTT
>TRBJ2-4|TRBV7-9|TRBD1|few
CASSLDLDRGNIQYF
TGTGCCAGCAGCTTAGACCTCGACAGGGGCAACATTCAGTACTTC
>TRBJ1-2|TRBV6-5|-|few
CASSYEGGVTGGYTF
TGTGCCAGCAGTTACGAGGGAGGGGTTACTGGTGGCTACACCTTC
>TRBJ2-4|TRBV5-1|-|-
CASSLLGGAGAPKNIQYF
TGCGCCAGCAGCTTACTGGGGGGGGCGGGGGCCCCAAAAAACATTCAGTACTTC
>TRBJ1-3|TRBV7-2|TRBD1|-
CASSLGQGTIYF
TGTGCCAGCAGCTTAGGACAGGGCACCATATATTTT
>TRBJ1-3|TRBV29-1|TRBD1|once
CSVGQGQGGNTIYF
TGCAGCGTTGGACAGGGGCAGGGTGGAAACACCATATATTTT
>TRBJ2-5|TRBV7-9|TRBD2|-
CASSPSLGGEETQYF
TGTGCCAGCAGCCCATCCTTGGGGGGGGAAGAGACCCAGTACTTC
>TRBJ1-1|TRBV7-7|-|few
CASSLDRYTEAFF
TGTGCCAGCAGCTTAGATCGGTACACTGAAGCTTTCTTT
>TRBJ2-2|TRBV6-1|-|-
CASSGDPTRTENTGELFF
TGTGCCAGCAGTGGGGACCCTACTCGGACAGAGAACACCGGGGAGCTGTTTTTT
>TRBJ1-1|TRBV28|TRBD1|-
CASAIGTVDTEAFF
TGTGCCAGCGCCATCGGGACAGTGGACACTGAAGCTTTCTTT
>TRBJ1-5|TRBV19|-|-
CASSIGGPGPGQPQHF
TGTGCCAGTAGTATTGGAGGTCCAGGACCGGGGCAGCCCCAGCATTTT
>TRBJ1-2|TRBV5-1|-|-
CASSLVAGTNYGYTF
TGCGCCAGCAGCTTGGTTGCGGGTACTAACTATGGCTACACCTTC
>TRBJ1-1|TRBV5-1|TRBD1|-
CASSAGQILNTEAFF
TGCGCCAGCAGCGCGGGACAGATCCTGAACACTGAAGCTTTCTTT
>TRBJ1-5|TRBV19|-|-
CASSISAGVGNQPQHF
TGTGCCAGTAGTATATCAGCGGGGGTCGGCAATCAGCCCCAGCATTTT
>TRBJ2-7|TRBV5-1|TRBD2|-
CASSPGLAGLTYEQYF
TGCGCCAGCAGCCCGGGACTAGCCGGACTCACCTACGAGCAGTACTTC
>TRBJ1-1|TRBV7-9|-|-
CASSLGAGRENTEAFF
TGTGCCAGCAGCTTAGGTGCAGGGAGGGAAAACACTGAAGCTTTCTTT
>TRBJ1-2|TRBV19|TRBD1|-
CASSLPGGVNYGYTF
TGTGCCAGTAGTCTCCCAGGGGGCGTCAACTATGGCTACACCTTC
>TRBJ2-7|TRBV10-3|TRBD1|few
CASKYRDRDYEQYF
TGTGCCAGCAAATACCGGGACAGGGACTACGAGCAGTACTTC
>TRBJ2-3|TRBV12-2|-|few
CASRLAPLAGGPGTDTQYF
TGTGCAAGTCGCTTAGCGCCACTAGCGGGGGGGCCCGGCACAGATACGCAGTATTTT